These T cell receptor beta chains were read from a single sample in a study of early T cells in non-severe SARS-CoV-2 infection. TCRdb itself ran the 5' RACE reads through MiXCR, one entry per CDR3 protein. The sample holds around 37,000 distinct CDR3 sequences, roughly 9.3% seen once. Material: whole blood. These receptors were collected from an adult who was a healthcare worker with PCR-confirmed SARS-CoV-2 infection or an uninfected control (not recorded which). CDR3s include the opening cysteine and the closing phenylalanine or tryptophan. A D gene is named only where the DNA matches it firmly. Clone size, where shown, is once, few, many, or a class for clones that have expanded.

v_gene: TRBV7-6; abundance: many; j_gene: TRBJ1-1; len: 15; d_gene: .; CDR3aa: CASSLAGVGNTEAFF; CDR3nt: TGTGCCAGCAGCTTAGCAGGGGTGGGGAACACTGAAGCTTTCTTT
v_gene: TRBV13; abundance: many; j_gene: TRBJ2-7; len: 14; d_gene: .; CDR3aa: CASSLVSRAYEQYF; CDR3nt: TGTGCCAGCAGCTTAGTTTCCAGGGCATACGAGCAGTACTTC
v_gene: TRBV20-1; abundance: many; j_gene: TRBJ1-1; len: 14; d_gene: TRBD1; CDR3aa: CSASRDSMNTEAFF; CDR3nt: TGCAGTGCTTCCCGGGACAGCATGAACACTGAAGCTTTCTTT
v_gene: TRBV7-9; abundance: many; j_gene: TRBJ1-4; len: 15; d_gene: .; CDR3aa: CASSSLMATNEKLFF; CDR3nt: TGTGCCAGCAGCTCCCTTATGGCAACTAATGAAAAACTGTTTTTT
v_gene: TRBV9; abundance: many; j_gene: TRBJ2-2; len: 12; d_gene: .; CDR3aa: CASSVNTGELFF; CDR3nt: TGTGCCAGCAGCGTTAACACCGGGGAGCTGTTTTTT
v_gene: TRBV29-1; abundance: .; j_gene: TRBJ1-1; len: 13; d_gene: TRBD1; CDR3aa: CSGNRGTNTEAFF; CDR3nt: TGCAGCGGAAACAGGGGAACGAACACTGAAGCTTTCTTT
v_gene: TRBV20-1; abundance: .; j_gene: TRBJ2-3; len: 12; d_gene: .; CDR3aa: CSAGTRTDTQYF; CDR3nt: TGCAGTGCTGGGACACGCACAGATACGCAGTATTTT
v_gene: TRBV4-2; abundance: many; j_gene: TRBJ1-2; len: 14; d_gene: .; CDR3aa: CASSQAGTYYGYTF; CDR3nt: TGTGCCAGCAGCCAAGCCGGGACGTACTATGGCTACACCTTC
v_gene: TRBV11-3; abundance: .; j_gene: TRBJ2-3; len: 14; d_gene: .; CDR3aa: CASSLAHQGDTQYF; CDR3nt: TGTGCCAGCAGCTTAGCCCATCAGGGAGATACGCAGTATTTT
v_gene: TRBV3-1; abundance: .; j_gene: TRBJ2-7; len: 14; d_gene: .; CDR3aa: CASSQDPGVQEQYF; CDR3nt: TGTGCCAGCAGCCAAGATCCAGGTGTGCAGGAGCAGTACTTC
v_gene: TRBV9; abundance: few; j_gene: TRBJ2-3; len: 17; d_gene: TRBD2; CDR3aa: CASSVGGLAGSTDTQYF; CDR3nt: TGTGCCAGCAGCGTAGGGGGACTAGCGGGGAGCACAGATACGCAGTATTTT
v_gene: TRBV10-1; abundance: .; j_gene: TRBJ1-1; len: 15; d_gene: .; CDR3aa: CASSDGGAMNTEAFF; CDR3nt: TGCGCCAGCAGTGACGGGGGTGCCATGAACACTGAAGCTTTCTTT
v_gene: TRBV7-3; abundance: many; j_gene: TRBJ2-3; len: 15; d_gene: TRBD2; CDR3aa: CASSPTSGGTDTQYF; CDR3nt: TGTGCCAGCAGCCCAACTAGCGGGGGCACAGATACGCAGTATTTT
v_gene: TRBV12-3/TRBV12-4; abundance: many; j_gene: TRBJ2-7; len: 13; d_gene: .; CDR3aa: CASSLRDSYEQYF; CDR3nt: TGTGCCAGCAGTCTCAGGGATTCCTACGAGCAGTACTTC
v_gene: TRBV7-2; abundance: .; j_gene: TRBJ1-6; len: 15; d_gene: .; CDR3aa: CASRRDSGGNSPLHF; CDR3nt: TGTGCCAGCAGACGGGACTCCGGAGGGAATTCACCCCTCCACTTT
v_gene: TRBV10-3; abundance: few; j_gene: TRBJ2-5; len: 13; d_gene: TRBD2; CDR3aa: CATLGTNQETQYF; CDR3nt: TGTGCCACGCTGGGGACTAACCAAGAGACCCAGTACTTC
v_gene: TRBV9; abundance: many; j_gene: TRBJ2-7; len: 18; d_gene: .; CDR3aa: CASSVGPDASRSPYEQYF; CDR3nt: TGTGCCAGCAGCGTAGGCCCCGACGCCTCCCGCAGCCCCTACGAGCAGTACTTC
v_gene: TRBV5-1; abundance: many; j_gene: TRBJ2-5; len: 14; d_gene: .; CDR3aa: CASSFQGREETQYF; CDR3nt: TGCGCCAGCAGCTTCCAGGGGCGCGAGGAGACCCAGTACTTC
v_gene: TRBV12-3/TRBV12-4; abundance: many; j_gene: TRBJ1-1; len: 14; d_gene: .; CDR3aa: CASRAGLENTEAFF; CDR3nt: TGTGCCAGCAGGGCGGGGCTGGAGAACACTGAAGCTTTCTTT
v_gene: TRBV30; abundance: many; j_gene: TRBJ1-4; len: 14; d_gene: .; CDR3aa: CAWSVNLGNEKLFF; CDR3nt: TGTGCCTGGAGTGTAAATCTGGGAAATGAAAAACTGTTTTTT
v_gene: TRBV10-2; abundance: medium-sized; j_gene: TRBJ1-1; len: 15; d_gene: .; CDR3aa: CASSEGRLGVTEAFF; CDR3nt: TGCGCCAGCAGTGAGGGACGGCTTGGGGTCACTGAAGCTTTCTTT
v_gene: TRBV10-1; abundance: many; j_gene: TRBJ2-7; len: 13; d_gene: .; CDR3aa: CASSRGDTYEQYF; CDR3nt: TGCGCCAGCAGTCGAGGGGATACCTACGAGCAGTACTTC
v_gene: TRBV3-1; abundance: many; j_gene: TRBJ2-7; len: 13; d_gene: .; CDR3aa: CASSQDLIYEQYF; CDR3nt: TGTGCCAGCAGCCAAGATCTGATCTACGAGCAGTACTTC
v_gene: TRBV7-2; abundance: .; j_gene: TRBJ2-5; len: 16; d_gene: TRBD2; CDR3aa: CASSLFRTRSQETQYF; CDR3nt: TGTGCCAGCAGCTTATTCCGGACTAGGTCACAAGAGACCCAGTACTTC
v_gene: TRBV30; abundance: many; j_gene: TRBJ1-2; len: 14; d_gene: TRBD1; CDR3aa: CAWSDRAANYGYTF; CDR3nt: TGTGCCTGGAGCGACAGGGCGGCCAACTATGGCTACACCTTC
v_gene: TRBV5-1; abundance: .; j_gene: TRBJ2-3; len: 14; d_gene: .; CDR3aa: CASSPEGNTDTQYF; CDR3nt: TGCGCCAGCAGCCCAGAAGGGAACACAGATACGCAGTATTTT
v_gene: TRBV6-1; abundance: many; j_gene: TRBJ2-7; len: 13; d_gene: .; CDR3aa: CAVDSASSYEQYF; CDR3nt: TGTGCCGTGGACAGCGCCAGCTCCTACGAGCAGTACTTC
v_gene: TRBV20-1; abundance: many; j_gene: TRBJ2-3; len: 14; d_gene: .; CDR3aa: CSAGAVPSTDTQYF; CDR3nt: TGCAGTGCTGGGGCGGTGCCTAGCACAGATACGCAGTATTTT
v_gene: TRBV7-9; abundance: .; j_gene: TRBJ2-5; len: 15; d_gene: TRBD1; CDR3aa: CASSLDWTGEETQYF; CDR3nt: TGTGCCAGCAGCTTAGACTGGACAGGGGAAGAGACCCAGTACTTC
v_gene: TRBV5-1; abundance: few; j_gene: TRBJ2-3; len: 16; d_gene: TRBD2; CDR3aa: CASSPGLAGGPDTQYF; CDR3nt: TGCGCCAGCAGCCCGGGACTAGCGGGGGGGCCTGATACGCAGTATTTT
v_gene: TRBV20-1; abundance: few; j_gene: TRBJ1-4; len: 13; d_gene: .; CDR3aa: CSARAGSYEKLFF; CDR3nt: TGCAGTGCTAGAGCAGGGTCTTATGAAAAACTGTTTTTT
v_gene: TRBV29-1; abundance: medium-sized; j_gene: TRBJ2-7; len: 12; d_gene: .; CDR3aa: CSVIRDTYEQYF; CDR3nt: TGCAGCGTTATCCGGGACACCTACGAGCAGTACTTC
v_gene: TRBV7-3; abundance: many; j_gene: TRBJ1-5; len: 12; d_gene: .; CDR3aa: CASSSYNQPQHF; CDR3nt: TGTGCCAGCAGCTCCTATAATCAGCCCCAGCATTTT
v_gene: TRBV4-3; abundance: few; j_gene: TRBJ2-7; len: 15; d_gene: TRBD2; CDR3aa: CASSPGLTGGYEQYF; CDR3nt: TGCGCCAGCAGCCCCGGCCTGACGGGGGGATACGAGCAGTACTTC
v_gene: TRBV6-5; abundance: many; j_gene: TRBJ1-1; len: 13; d_gene: .; CDR3aa: CASKVRWDTEAFF; CDR3nt: TGTGCCAGCAAGGTCCGATGGGACACTGAAGCTTTCTTT
v_gene: TRBV7-2; abundance: many; j_gene: TRBJ2-5; len: 15; d_gene: TRBD2; CDR3aa: CASSFGGRLQETQYF; CDR3nt: TGTGCCAGCAGCTTCGGCGGGAGACTCCAAGAGACCCAGTACTTC
v_gene: TRBV5-1; abundance: .; j_gene: TRBJ1-1; len: 15; d_gene: TRBD1; CDR3aa: CASSPGDRGETEAFF; CDR3nt: TGCGCCAGCAGCCCAGGGGACAGGGGTGAAACTGAAGCTTTCTTT
v_gene: TRBV29-1; abundance: .; j_gene: TRBJ1-2; len: 12; d_gene: TRBD1; CDR3aa: CSVLQGDYGYTF; CDR3nt: TGCAGCGTGTTACAGGGGGACTATGGCTACACCTTC
v_gene: TRBV11-1; abundance: many; j_gene: TRBJ2-3; len: 16; d_gene: TRBD2; CDR3aa: CASSFFLAGSTDTQYF; CDR3nt: TGTGCCAGCAGCTTTTTTCTAGCGGGGAGCACAGATACGCAGTATTTT
v_gene: TRBV2; abundance: many; j_gene: TRBJ1-2; len: 13; d_gene: .; CDR3aa: CASSEEGDYGYTF; CDR3nt: TGTGCCAGCAGTGAAGAGGGGGACTATGGCTACACCTTC
v_gene: TRBV24-1; abundance: many; j_gene: TRBJ2-5; len: 16; d_gene: .; CDR3aa: CATSDSQSGAGETQYF; CDR3nt: TGTGCCACCAGTGATTCTCAATCGGGGGCAGGGGAGACCCAGTACTTC
v_gene: TRBV2; abundance: few; j_gene: TRBJ2-1; len: 13; d_gene: .; CDR3aa: CASSINLAVEQFF; CDR3nt: TGTGCCAGCAGTATAAATTTAGCGGTTGAGCAGTTCTTC
v_gene: TRBV7-9; abundance: many; j_gene: TRBJ2-3; len: 17; d_gene: TRBD2; CDR3aa: CASSRGTSGGHTDTQYF; CDR3nt: TGTGCCAGCAGCCGAGGGACTAGCGGGGGCCACACAGATACGCAGTATTTT
v_gene: TRBV29-1; abundance: many; j_gene: TRBJ1-4; len: 13; d_gene: .; CDR3aa: CSVKGGDGEKLFF; CDR3nt: TGCAGCGTGAAGGGAGGGGATGGAGAAAAACTGTTTTTT
v_gene: TRBV7-6; abundance: .; j_gene: TRBJ1-5; len: 13; d_gene: .; CDR3aa: CASSLLSNQPQHF; CDR3nt: TGTGCCAGCAGCTTACTAAGCAATCAGCCCCAGCATTTT
v_gene: TRBV7-2; abundance: .; j_gene: TRBJ2-5; len: 15; d_gene: .; CDR3aa: CASSLVTGSEETQYF; CDR3nt: TGTGCCAGCAGCTTAGTCACAGGGTCAGAAGAGACCCAGTACTTC
v_gene: TRBV5-1; abundance: .; j_gene: TRBJ2-7; len: 13; d_gene: .; CDR3aa: CASSPHEEDSRYF; CDR3nt: TGCGCCAGCAGCCCGCACGAAGAGGACAGCAGGTACTTC
v_gene: TRBV7-2; abundance: many; j_gene: TRBJ1-2; len: 17; d_gene: .; CDR3aa: CASRKTPGPQANYGYTF; CDR3nt: TGTGCCAGCAGAAAGACGCCGGGACCCCAAGCTAACTATGGCTACACCTTC